This record looks at one TCR beta chain sequence and its context. Its antigen remains unknown. The data originate from a study of T-cell memory formation after mild COVID-19. Whole-study results and caveats: Memory cells collected pre-infection included some clones that later responded, suggesting cross-reactive memory joined.

Trimming took 5 bases from V and 5 from J; bases not matched to a gene: 19. The CDR3 sequence is 18 residues long. CDR1 SGHRS and CDR2 YFSETQ come from the germline V gene. From the 5' RACE reads, TCRdb called clonotypes with MiXCR, one entry per CDR3 protein. Of roughly 140,000 distinct CDR3 sequences listed, 11% to 15% were seen once; the top ten hold 25% to 30%. Material for sequencing was PBMCs or a T cell subset sorted from them (not recorded which). This sequence joins TRBV5-1 and TRBJ2-5; 9 nucleotides align to TRBD1. This TCR was sampled from an adult woman who had mild COVID-19 (a few samples of this study predate the infection). Cell type and time point are not known. CDR3 sequence (DNA): TGCGCCAGCAGACCCCTCTATTACAGGGGGCTTGCCAGGGAGACCCAGTACTTC. It yields the protein CASRPLYYRGLARETQYF. The variable domain in full, completed from reference TRBV5-1 and TRBJ2-5, reads KAGVTQTPRYLIKTRGQQVTLSCSPISGHRSVSWYQQTPGQGLQFLFEYFSETQRNKGNFPGRFSGRQFSNSRSEMNVSTLELGDSALYLCASRPLYYRGLARETQYFGPGTRLLVL.